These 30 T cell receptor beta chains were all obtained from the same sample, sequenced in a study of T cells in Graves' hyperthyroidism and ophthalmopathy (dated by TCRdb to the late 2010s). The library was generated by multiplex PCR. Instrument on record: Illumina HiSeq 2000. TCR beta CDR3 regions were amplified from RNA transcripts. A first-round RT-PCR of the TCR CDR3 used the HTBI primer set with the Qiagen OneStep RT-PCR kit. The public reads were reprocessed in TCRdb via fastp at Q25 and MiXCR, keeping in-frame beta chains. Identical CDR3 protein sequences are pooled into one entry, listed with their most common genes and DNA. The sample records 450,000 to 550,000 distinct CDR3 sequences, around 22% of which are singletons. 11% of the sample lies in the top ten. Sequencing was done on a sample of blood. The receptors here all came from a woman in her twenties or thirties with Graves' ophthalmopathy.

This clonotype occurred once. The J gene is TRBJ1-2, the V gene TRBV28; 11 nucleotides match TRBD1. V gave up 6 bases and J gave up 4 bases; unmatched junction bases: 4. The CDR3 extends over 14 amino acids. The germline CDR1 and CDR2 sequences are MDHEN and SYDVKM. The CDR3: CASSWDRGIYGYTF. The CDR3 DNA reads TGTGCCAGCAGCTGGGACAGGGGGATCTATGGCTACACCTTC.

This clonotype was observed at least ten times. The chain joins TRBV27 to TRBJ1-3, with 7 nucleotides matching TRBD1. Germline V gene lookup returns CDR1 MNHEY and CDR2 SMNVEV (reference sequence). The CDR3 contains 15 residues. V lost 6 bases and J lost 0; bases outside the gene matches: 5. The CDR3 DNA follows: TGTGCCAGCAGACAGGGGCGAAGCTCTGGAAACACCATATATTTT. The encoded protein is CASRQGRSSGNTIYF.

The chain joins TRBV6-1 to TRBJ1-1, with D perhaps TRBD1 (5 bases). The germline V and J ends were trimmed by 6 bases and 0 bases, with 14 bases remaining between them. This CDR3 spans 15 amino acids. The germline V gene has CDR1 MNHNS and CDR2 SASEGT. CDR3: CASSDGGVMNTEAFF. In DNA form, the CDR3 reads TGTGCCAGCAGCGACGGGGGGGTCATGAACACTGAAGCTTTCTTT.

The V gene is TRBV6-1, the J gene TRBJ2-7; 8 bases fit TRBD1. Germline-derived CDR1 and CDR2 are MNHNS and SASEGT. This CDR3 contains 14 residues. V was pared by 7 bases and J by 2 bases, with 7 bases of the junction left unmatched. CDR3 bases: TGTGCCAGCAAAGGACAGGGAAACACCTACGAGCAGTACTTC. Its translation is CASKGQGNTYEQYF.

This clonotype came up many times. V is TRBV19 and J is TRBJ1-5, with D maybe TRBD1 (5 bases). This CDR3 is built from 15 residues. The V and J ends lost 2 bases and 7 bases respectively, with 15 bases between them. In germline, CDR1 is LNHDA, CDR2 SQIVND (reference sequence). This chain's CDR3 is CASSISGGVRQPQHF. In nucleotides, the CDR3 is TGTGCCAGTAGTATATCCGGAGGGGTTAGGCAGCCCCAGCATTTT.

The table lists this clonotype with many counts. CDR3 protein: CASSPVGQGLVEQYF. For the CDR3, the DNA is TGTGCCAGCAGTCCCGTGGGACAGGGGTTGGTCGAGCAGTACTTC. The chain couples TRBV27 to TRBJ2-7; 10 bases align to TRBD1. The trim removed 5 bases at V and 6 bases at J, leaving 10 bases unmatched. Germline lookup yields CDR1 MNHEY and CDR2 SMNVEV (reference sequence). CDR3 size: 15 residues.

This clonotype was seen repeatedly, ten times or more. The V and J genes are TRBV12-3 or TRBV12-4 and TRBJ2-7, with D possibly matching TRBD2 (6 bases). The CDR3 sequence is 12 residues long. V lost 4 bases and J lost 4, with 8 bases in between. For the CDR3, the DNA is TGTGCCAGCAGTTCGGGGAGGTACGAGCAGTACTTC. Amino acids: CASSSGRYEQYF.

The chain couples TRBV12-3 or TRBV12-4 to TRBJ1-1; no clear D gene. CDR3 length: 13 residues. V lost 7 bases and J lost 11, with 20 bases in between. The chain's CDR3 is CASTQVAGSQAFF. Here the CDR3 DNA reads TGTGCCAGCACCCAGGTGGCAGGTAGTCAGGCTTTCTTT.

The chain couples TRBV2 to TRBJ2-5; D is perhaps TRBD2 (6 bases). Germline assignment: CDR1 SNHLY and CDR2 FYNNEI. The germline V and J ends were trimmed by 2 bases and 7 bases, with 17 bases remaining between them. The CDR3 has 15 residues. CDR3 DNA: TGTGCCAGCAGTGAATCGGGAAGACGGGGAGGGACCCAGTACTTC. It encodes CASSESGRRGGTQYF.

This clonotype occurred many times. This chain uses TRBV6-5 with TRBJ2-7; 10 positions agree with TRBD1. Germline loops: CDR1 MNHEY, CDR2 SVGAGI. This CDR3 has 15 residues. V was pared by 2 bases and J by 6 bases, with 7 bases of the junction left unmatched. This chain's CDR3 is CASSYGGTGVAEQYF. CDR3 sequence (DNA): TGTGCCAGCAGTTACGGCGGGACAGGGGTGGCCGAGCAGTACTTC.

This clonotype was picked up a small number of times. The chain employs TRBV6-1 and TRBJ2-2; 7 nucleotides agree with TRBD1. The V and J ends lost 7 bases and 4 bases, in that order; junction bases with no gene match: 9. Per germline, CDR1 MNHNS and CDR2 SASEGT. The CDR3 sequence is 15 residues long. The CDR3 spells CASNDRVLGTGELFF. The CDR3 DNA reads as TGTGCCAGCAACGACAGGGTATTGGGCACCGGGGAGCTGTTTTTT.

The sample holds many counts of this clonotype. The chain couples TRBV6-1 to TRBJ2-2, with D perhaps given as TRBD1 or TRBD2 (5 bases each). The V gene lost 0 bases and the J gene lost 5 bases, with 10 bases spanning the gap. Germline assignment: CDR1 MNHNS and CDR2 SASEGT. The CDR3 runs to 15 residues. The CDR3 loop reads CASSEAGRITGELFF. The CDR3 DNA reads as TGTGCCAGCAGTGAAGCGGGACGTATTACCGGGGAGCTGTTTTTT.

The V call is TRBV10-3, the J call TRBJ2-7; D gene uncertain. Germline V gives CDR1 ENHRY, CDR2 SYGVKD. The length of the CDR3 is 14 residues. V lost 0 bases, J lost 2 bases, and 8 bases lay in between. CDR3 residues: CAISESGTAYEQYF. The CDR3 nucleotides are TGTGCCATCAGTGAGTCCGGCACGGCCTACGAGCAGTACTTC.

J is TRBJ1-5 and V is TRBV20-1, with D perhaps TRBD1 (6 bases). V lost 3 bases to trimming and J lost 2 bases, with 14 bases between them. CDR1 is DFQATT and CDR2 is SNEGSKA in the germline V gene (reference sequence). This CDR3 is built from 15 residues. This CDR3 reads CSARTGQGGNQPQHF. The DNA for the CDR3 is TGCAGTGCTAGGACAGGTCAGGGCGGCAATCAGCCCCAGCATTTT.

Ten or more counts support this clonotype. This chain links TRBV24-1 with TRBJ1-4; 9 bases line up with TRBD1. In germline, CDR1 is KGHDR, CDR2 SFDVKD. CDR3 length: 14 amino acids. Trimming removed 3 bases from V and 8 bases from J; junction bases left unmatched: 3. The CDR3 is CATSDDRGEEKLFF. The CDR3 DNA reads TGTGCCACCAGTGATGACAGGGGGGAGGAAAAACTGTTTTTT.

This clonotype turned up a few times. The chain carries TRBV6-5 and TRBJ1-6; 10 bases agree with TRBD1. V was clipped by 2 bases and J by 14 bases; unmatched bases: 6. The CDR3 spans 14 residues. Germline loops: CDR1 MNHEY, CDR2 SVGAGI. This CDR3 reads CASSYGTGEATLHF. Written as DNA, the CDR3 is TGTGCCAGCAGTTACGGGACAGGGGAAGCCACCCTCCACTTT.

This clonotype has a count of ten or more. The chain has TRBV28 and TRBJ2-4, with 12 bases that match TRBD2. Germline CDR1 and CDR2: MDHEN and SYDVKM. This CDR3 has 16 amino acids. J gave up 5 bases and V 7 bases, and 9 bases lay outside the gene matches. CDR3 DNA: TGTGCCAGCAATCTCCGGACTAGCGGGATTGAAAACATTCAGTACTTC. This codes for CASNLRTSGIENIQYF.

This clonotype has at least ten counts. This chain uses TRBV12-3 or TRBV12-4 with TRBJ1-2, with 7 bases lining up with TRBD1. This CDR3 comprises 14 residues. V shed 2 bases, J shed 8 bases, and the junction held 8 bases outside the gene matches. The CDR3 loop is CASSLMTGRSGYTF. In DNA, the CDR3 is TGTGCCAGCAGTTTAATGACAGGGAGGTCCGGCTACACCTTC.

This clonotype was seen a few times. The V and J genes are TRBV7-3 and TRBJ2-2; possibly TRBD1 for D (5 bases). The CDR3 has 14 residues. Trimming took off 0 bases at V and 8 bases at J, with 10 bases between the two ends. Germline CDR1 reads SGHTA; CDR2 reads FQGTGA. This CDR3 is CASSLTLGAGELFF. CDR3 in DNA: TGTGCCAGCAGCTTAACGCTAGGGGCAGGGGAGCTGTTTTTT.

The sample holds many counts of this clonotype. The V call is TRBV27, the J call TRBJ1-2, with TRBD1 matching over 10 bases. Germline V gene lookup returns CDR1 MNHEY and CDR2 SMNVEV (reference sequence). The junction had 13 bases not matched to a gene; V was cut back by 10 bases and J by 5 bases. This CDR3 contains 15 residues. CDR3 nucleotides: TGTGCCACTATAGGCTGGGACAGGGGTGGATATGGCTACACCTTC. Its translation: CATIGWDRGGYGYTF.

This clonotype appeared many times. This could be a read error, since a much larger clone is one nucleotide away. This chain's CDR3 is CASSGHGNTEAFF. As DNA, the CDR3 is TGTGCCAGCAGTGGACATGGGAACACTGAAGCTTTCTTT. This chain joins TRBV6-4 and TRBJ1-1, with unresolved D. The CDR3 contains 13 residues. V lost 4 bases and J 1 base, leaving 7 bases between the germline ends. Germline lookup yields CDR1 MRHNA and CDR2 SNTAGT.

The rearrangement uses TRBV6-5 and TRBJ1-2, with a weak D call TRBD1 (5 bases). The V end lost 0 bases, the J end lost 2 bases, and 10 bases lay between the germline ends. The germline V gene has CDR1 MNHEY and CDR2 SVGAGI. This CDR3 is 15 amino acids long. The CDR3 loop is CASSYSIQGNYGYTF. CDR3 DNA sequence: TGTGCCAGCAGTTACTCGATCCAGGGAAACTATGGCTACACCTTC.

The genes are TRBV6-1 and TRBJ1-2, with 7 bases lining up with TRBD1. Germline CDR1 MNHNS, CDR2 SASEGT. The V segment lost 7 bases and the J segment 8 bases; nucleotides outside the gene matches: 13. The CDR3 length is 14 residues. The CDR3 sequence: CASMTGDRPTGYTF. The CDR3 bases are TGTGCCAGCATGACCGGGGACAGACCCACGGGCTACACCTTC.

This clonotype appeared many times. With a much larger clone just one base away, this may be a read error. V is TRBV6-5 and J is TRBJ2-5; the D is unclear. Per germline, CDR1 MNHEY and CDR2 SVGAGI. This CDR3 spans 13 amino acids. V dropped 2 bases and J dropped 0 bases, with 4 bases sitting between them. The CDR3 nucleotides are TGTGCCAGCAGTTACAGGGACCAAGAGACCCAGTACTTC. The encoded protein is CASSYRDQETQYF.

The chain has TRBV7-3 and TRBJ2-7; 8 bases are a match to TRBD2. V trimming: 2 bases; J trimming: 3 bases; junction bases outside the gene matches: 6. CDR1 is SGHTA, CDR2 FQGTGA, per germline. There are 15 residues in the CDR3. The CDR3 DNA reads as TGTGCCAGCAGCTTACAAGCGGGAGTTAGCTACGAGCAGTACTTC. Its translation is CASSLQAGVSYEQYF.

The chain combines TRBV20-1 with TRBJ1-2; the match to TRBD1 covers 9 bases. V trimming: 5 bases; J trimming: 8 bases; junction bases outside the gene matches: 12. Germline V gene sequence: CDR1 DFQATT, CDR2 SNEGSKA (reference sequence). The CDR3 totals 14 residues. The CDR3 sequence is CSAPPGTGRKGYTF. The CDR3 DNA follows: TGCAGTGCTCCCCCCGGGACAGGGAGGAAAGGCTACACCTTC.

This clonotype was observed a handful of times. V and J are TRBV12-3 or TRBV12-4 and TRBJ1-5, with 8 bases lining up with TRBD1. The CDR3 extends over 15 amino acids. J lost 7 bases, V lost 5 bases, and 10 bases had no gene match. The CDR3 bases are TGTGCCAGCAGTCCGGACAGGGCGAGGGGCCAGCCCCAGCATTTT. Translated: CASSPDRARGQPQHF.

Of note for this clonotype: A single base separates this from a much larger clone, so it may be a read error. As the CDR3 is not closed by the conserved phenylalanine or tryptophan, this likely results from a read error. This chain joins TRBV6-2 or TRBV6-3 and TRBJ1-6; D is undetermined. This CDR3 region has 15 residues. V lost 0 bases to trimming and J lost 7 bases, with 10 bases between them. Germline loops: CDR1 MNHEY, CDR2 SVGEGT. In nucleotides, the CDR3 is TGTGCCAGCAGTTACTCGACGGTGGAGAATTCACCCCTCCACGTT. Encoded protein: CASSYSTVENSPLHV.

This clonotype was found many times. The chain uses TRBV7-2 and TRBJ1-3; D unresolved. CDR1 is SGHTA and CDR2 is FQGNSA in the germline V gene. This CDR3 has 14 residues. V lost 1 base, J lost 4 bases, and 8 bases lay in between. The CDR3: CASSLDAGGNTIYF. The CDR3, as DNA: TGTGCCAGCAGCTTAGATGCGGGAGGAAACACCATATATTTT. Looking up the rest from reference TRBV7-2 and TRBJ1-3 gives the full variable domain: GAGVSQSPSNKVTEKGKDVELRCDPISGHTALYWYRQSLGQGLEFLIYFQGNSAPDKSGLPSDRFSAERTGGSVSTLTIQRTQQEDSAVYLCASSLDAGGNTIYFGEGSWLTVV.

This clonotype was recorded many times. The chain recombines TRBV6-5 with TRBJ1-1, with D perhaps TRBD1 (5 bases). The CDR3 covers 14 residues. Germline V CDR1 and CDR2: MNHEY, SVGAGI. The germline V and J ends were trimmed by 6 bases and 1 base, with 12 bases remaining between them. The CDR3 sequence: CASRGRGENTEAFF. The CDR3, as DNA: TGTGCCAGCAGAGGAAGGGGCGAGAACACTGAAGCTTTCTTT.